The 8 T cell receptor beta chains listed next were all sequenced from one sample in a study of shared clonotypes between healthy human individuals. Using immunoSEQ multiplex PCR, the repertoire was profiled, and TCRdb retains in-frame clones only, with some absent. The sample contains about 680,000 clones, 90% to 95% of which appear only once. CD45RO-negative cells were positively selected for CCR7, leaving out terminally differentiated effector memory CD45RA+ cells. Sequenced sample: naive CD8+ T cells sorted from blood. The receptors originated from a man aged 25 to 40 in good health.

In its sample, this clone was seen once. The chain employs TRBV27 and TRBJ2-1; perhaps TRBD1 as D (6 bases). Between the trimmed V and J ends, which lost 3 bases and 5 bases, there was a span of 11 bases. There are 14 residues in the CDR3. Germline V gene data show CDR1 as MNHEY and CDR2 as SMNVEV (reference sequence). CDR3 DNA: TGTGCCAGCAGTTTCGAGGACAGCAACAATGAGCAGTTCTTC. This encodes CASSFEDSNNEQFF.

The chain carries TRBV10-1 and TRBJ2-3; a weak D match, TRBD2 (6 bases). V shed 6 bases and J shed 2 bases, with 15 bases lying between them. CDR3 length equals 15 residues. Germline V gene sequence: CDR1 WNHNN, CDR2 SYGVQD (reference sequence). As DNA, the CDR3 is TGCGCCAGCAGGGCTCACACGGGGGACACAGATACGCAGTATTTT. Translation gives CASRAHTGDTDTQYF.

This rearrangement joins TRBV27 to TRBJ2-3; D is perhaps TRBD1 or TRBD2 (5 bases each). This CDR3 region has 15 residues. The V gene's germline CDR1 is MNHEY and CDR2 SMNVEV (reference sequence). Trimming pared 5 bases from V and 5 bases from J, leaving 17 bases between. CDR3 protein: CASSGGEDTRDTQYF. The CDR3 bases are TGTGCCAGCAGTGGGGGTGAAGATACACGAGATACGCAGTATTTT.

Here the CDR3 reads CSVVLYWAGVTETQYF. CDR3 in DNA: TGCAGCGTTGTATTATACTGGGCGGGGGTGACAGAGACCCAGTACTTC. The gene calls are TRBV29-1 and TRBJ2-5; 7 positions match TRBD2. The germline V gene has CDR1 SQVTM and CDR2 ANQGSEA. This CDR3 spans 16 amino acids. V shed 4 bases and J 4 bases; nucleotides not matched to a gene: 15.

As for this clone: Other DNA variants within this sample encode the same CDR3. This chain links TRBV6-5 with TRBJ2-7; D may be TRBD1 (6 bases). Germline V gene lookup returns CDR1 MNHEY and CDR2 SVGAGI. The CDR3 has 13 residues. Between the trimmed V and J ends, which lost 6 bases and 2 bases, there was a span of 11 bases. CDR3: CASSPQGPYEQYF. The CDR3 DNA is TGTGCCAGCAGCCCACAGGGCCCCTACGAGCAGTACTTC.

The rearrangement joins TRBV7-8 to TRBJ2-7; TRBD1 is a possible D gene (7 bases). CDR1 is SGHVS, CDR2 FQNEAQ, per germline. CDR3 length: 16 residues. The ends were cut back, 7 bases at V and 1 base at J, with 20 bases in the middle. The CDR3 region is CASIPEGASWSYEQYF. The CDR3, as DNA: TGTGCCAGCATCCCGGAGGGGGCGTCTTGGTCCTACGAGCAGTACTTC.

This chain links TRBV7-9 with TRBJ1-1; 9 positions agree with TRBD1. Germline assignment: CDR1 SEHNR and CDR2 FQNEAQ (reference sequence). The CDR3 sequence is 14 residues long. Germline trimming cut 4 bases from V and 6 bases from J; bases unmatched to any gene: 6. The CDR3 nucleotides are TGTGCCAGCAGCTCCGCGGGACAGGGTGCTGAAGCTTTCTTT. Residues: CASSSAGQGAEAFF.

The chain couples TRBV7-8 to TRBJ2-7; 9 nucleotides align to TRBD1. After removal of 5 bases from V and 3 bases from J, the junction contained 5 bases not matched to a gene. The CDR3 loop spans 14 amino acids. Germline assignment: CDR1 SGHVS and CDR2 FQNEAQ. As DNA, the CDR3 is TGTGCCAGCAGCCCCAGGACAGGGGACTACGAGCAGTACTTC. Translated: CASSPRTGDYEQYF.